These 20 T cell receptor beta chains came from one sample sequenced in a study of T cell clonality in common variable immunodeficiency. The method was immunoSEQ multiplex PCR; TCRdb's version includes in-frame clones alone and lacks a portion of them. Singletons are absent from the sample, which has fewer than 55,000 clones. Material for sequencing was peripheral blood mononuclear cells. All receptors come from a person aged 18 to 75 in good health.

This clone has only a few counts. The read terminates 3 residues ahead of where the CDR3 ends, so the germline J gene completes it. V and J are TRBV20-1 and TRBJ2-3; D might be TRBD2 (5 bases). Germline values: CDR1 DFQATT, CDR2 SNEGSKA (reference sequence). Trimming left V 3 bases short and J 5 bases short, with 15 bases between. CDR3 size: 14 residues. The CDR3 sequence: CSASTQRKEDTQYF. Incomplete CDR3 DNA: TGCAGTGCTAGTACCCAGCGGAAGGAAGATACG.

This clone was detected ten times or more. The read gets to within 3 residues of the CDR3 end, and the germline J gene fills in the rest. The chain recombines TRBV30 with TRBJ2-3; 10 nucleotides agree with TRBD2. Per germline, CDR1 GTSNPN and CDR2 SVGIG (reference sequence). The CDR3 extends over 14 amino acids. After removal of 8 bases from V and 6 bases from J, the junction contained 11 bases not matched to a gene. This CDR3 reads CAGSGAGGWDTQYF. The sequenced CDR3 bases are TGTGCCGGCTCGGGAGCGGGGGGGTGGGATACG.

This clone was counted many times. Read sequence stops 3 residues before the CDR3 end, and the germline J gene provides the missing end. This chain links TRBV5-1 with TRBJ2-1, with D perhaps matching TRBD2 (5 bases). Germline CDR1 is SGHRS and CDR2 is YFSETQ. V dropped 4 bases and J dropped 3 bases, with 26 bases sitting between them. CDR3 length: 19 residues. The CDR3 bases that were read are TGCGCCAGCAGCCCAGCGGTTCTTGAGGAGCGGAGTGACTACAATGAG. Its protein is CASSPAVLEERSDYNE. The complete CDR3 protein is CASSPAVLEERSDYNEQFF.

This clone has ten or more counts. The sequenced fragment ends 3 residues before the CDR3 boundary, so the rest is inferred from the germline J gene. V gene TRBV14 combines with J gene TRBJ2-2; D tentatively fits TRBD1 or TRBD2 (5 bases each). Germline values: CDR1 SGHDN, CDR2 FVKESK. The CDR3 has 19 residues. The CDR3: CASSQIGREEGGTHEKLFF. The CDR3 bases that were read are TGTGCCAGCAGCCAAATAGGCAGGGAAGAAGGAGGTACCCATGAAAAG.

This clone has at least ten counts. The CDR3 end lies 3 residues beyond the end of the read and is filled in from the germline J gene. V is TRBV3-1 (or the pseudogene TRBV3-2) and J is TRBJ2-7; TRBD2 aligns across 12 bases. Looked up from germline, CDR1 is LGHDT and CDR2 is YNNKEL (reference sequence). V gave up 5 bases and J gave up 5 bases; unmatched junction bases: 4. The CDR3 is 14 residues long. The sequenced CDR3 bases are TGTGCCAGCAGCTTACTAGCGGGAGGTGACGAG. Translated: CASSLLAGGDE. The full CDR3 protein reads CASSLLAGGDEQYF.

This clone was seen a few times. CDR3 residues: CATKGLGPYEQYF. CDR3 DNA, as far as it was read: TGTGCCACCAAGGGGTTGGGTCCCTACGAG. The V call is TRBV19, the J call TRBJ2-7, with D perhaps TRBD1 (5 bases). From the germline J gene comes the end of the CDR3, since the read stops 3 residues before it. The V gene's germline CDR1 is LNHDA and CDR2 SQIVND (reference sequence). V lost 10 bases and J 2 bases, leaving 15 bases between the germline ends. The CDR3 has 13 residues.

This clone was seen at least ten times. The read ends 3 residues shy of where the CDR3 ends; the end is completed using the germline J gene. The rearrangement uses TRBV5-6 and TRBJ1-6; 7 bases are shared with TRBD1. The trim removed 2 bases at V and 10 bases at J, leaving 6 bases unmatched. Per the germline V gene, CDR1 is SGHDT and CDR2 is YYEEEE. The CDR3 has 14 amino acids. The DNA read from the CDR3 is TGTGCCAGCAGCTTCCGGGGAGGGGGCTCACCC. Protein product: CASSFRGGGSP. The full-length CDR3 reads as CASSFRGGGSPLHF.

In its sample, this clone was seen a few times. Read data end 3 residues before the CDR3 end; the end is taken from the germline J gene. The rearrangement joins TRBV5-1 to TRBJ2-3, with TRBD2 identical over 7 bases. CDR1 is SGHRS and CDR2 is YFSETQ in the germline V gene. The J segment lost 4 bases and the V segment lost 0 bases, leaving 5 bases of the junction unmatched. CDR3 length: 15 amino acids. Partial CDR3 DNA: TGCGCCAGCAGCTTGGGCAGCGGGGCGGCAGATACG. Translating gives CASSLGSGAADT. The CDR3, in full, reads CASSLGSGAADTQYF.

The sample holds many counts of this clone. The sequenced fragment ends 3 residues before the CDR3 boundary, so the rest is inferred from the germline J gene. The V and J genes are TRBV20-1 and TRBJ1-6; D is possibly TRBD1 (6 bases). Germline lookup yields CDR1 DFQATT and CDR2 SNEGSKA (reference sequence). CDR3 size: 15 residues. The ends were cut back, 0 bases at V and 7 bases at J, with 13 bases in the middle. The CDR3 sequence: CSAREGPRGNSPLHF. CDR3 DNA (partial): TGCAGTGCTAGAGAGGGGCCGAGGGGGAATTCACCC.

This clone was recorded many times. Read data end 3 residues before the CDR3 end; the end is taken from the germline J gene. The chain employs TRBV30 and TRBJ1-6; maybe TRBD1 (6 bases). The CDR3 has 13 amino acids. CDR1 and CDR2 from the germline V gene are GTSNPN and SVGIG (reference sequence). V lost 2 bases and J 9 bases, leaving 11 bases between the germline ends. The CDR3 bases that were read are TGTGCCTGGAGTCGGGACACATTTTCACCC. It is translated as CAWSRDTFSP. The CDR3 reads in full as CAWSRDTFSPLHF.

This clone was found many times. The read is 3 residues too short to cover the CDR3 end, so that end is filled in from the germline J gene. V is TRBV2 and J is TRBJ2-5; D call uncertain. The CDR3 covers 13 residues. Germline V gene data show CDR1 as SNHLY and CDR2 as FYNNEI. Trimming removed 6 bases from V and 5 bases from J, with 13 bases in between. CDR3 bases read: TGTGCCAGCAGGGGCGACATACTGGAGACC. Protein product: CASRGDILET. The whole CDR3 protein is CASRGDILETQYF.

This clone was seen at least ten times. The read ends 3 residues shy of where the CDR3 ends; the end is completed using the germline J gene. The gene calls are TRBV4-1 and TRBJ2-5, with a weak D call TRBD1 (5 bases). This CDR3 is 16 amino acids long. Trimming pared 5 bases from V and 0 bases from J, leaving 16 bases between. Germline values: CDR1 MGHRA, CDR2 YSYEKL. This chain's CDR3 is CASSFRGTGYQETQYF. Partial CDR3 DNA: TGCGCCAGCAGCTTTAGGGGAACAGGTTACCAAGAGACC.

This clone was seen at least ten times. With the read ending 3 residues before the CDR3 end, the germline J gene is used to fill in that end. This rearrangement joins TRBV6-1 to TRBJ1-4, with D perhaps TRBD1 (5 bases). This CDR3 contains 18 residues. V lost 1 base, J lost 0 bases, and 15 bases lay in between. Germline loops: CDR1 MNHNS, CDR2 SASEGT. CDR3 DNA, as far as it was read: TGTGCCAGCAGTGAAGAAAGTTTCAGGGTAGCAACTAATGAAAAA. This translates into CASSEESFRVATNEK. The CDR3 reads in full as CASSEESFRVATNEKLFF.

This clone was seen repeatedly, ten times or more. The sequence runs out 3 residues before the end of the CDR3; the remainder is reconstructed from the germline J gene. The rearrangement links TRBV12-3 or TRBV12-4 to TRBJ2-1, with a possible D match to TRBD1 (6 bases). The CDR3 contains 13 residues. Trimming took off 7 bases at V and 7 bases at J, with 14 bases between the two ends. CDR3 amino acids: CASKSTGLNEQFF. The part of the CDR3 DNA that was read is TGTGCCAGCAAATCGACAGGTTTAAATGAG.

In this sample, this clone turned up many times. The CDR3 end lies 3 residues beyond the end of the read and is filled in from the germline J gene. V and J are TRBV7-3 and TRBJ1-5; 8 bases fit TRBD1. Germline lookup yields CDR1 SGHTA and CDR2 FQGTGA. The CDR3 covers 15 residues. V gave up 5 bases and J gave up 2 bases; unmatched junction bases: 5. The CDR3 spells CASSPDRGCNQPQHF. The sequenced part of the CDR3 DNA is TGTGCCAGCAGCCCCGACAGGGGATGCAATCAGCCC. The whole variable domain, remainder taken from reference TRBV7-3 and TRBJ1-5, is GAGVSQTPSNKVTEKGKYVELRCDPISGHTALYWYRQSLGQGPEFLIYFQGTGAADDSGLPNDRFFAVRPEGSVSTLKIQRTERGDSAVYLCASSPDRGCNQPQHFGDGTRLSIL.

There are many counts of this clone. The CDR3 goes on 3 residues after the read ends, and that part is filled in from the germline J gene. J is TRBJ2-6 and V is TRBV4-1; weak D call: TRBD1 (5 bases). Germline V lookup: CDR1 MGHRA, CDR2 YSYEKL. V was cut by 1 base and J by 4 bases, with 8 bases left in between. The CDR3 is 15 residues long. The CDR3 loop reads CASSQVAGGANVLTF. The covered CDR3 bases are TGCGCCAGCAGCCAAGTAGCAGGGGGGGCCAACGTC.

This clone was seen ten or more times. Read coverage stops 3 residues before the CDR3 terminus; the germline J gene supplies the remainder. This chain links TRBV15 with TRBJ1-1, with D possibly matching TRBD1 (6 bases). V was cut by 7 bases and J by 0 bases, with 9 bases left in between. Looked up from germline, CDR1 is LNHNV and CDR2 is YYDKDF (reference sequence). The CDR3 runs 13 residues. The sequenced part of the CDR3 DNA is TGTGCCACCAAGGACAGACTGAACACTGAA. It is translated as CATKDRLNTE. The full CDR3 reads CATKDRLNTEAFF.

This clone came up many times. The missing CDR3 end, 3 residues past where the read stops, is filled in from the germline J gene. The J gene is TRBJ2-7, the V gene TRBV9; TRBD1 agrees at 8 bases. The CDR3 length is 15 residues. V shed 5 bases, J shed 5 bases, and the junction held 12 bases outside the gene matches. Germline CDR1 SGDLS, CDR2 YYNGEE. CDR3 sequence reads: CASSDQGALRDEQYF. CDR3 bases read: TGTGCCAGCAGTGACCAGGGGGCTTTGAGGGACGAG.

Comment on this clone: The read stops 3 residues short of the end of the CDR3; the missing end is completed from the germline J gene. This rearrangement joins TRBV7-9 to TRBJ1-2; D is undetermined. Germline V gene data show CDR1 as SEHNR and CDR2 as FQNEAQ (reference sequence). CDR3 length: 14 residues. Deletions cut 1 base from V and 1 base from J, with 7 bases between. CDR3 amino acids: CASSLESGNYGYTF. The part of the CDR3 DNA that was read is TGTGCCAGCAGCTTAGAATCCGGTAACTATGGC.

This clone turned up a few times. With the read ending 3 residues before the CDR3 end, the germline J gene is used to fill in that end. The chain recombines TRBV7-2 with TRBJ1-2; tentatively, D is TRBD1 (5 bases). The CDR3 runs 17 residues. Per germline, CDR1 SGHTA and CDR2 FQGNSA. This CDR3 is CASSLAGTSGNLGEYTF. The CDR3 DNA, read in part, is TGTGCCAGCAGCTTAGCCGGGACTAGCGGGAACTTGGGCGAG.